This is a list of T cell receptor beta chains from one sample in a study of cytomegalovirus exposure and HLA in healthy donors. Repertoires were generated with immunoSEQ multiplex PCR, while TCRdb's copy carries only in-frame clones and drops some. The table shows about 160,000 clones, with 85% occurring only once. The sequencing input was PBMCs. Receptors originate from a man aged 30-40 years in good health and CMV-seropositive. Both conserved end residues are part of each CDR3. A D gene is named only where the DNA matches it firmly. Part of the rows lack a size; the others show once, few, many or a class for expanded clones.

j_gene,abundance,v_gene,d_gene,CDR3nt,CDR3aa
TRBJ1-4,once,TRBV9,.,TGTGCCAGCAGCGTAGGTTCAGGGGCCCGTAATGAAAAACTGTTTTTT,CASSVGSGARNEKLFF
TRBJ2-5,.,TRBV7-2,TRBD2,TGTGCCAGCAGCTTAGGGGGGGGAGAGACCCAGTACTTC,CASSLGGGETQYF
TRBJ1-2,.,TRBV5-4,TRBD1,TGTGCCAGCAGCCGGGGGACAGACAACCTCTATGGCTACACCTTC,CASSRGTDNLYGYTF
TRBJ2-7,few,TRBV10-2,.,TGCGCCAGCAGTGAGTTGGCGGGGCTGTACGAGCAGTACTTC,CASSELAGLYEQYF
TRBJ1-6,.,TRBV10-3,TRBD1,TGTGCCATCAGTGAGATTGCAGGGGGCGGTTATAATTCACCCCTCCACTTT,CAISEIAGGGYNSPLHF
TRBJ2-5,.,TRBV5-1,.,TGCGCCAGCAGCTTCAGGTGGACAGAGTACCAAGAGACCCAGTACTTC,CASSFRWTEYQETQYF
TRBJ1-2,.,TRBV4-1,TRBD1,TGCGCCAGCAGCCTTCGGGACAGGGGCATAAGCTATGGCTACACCTTC,CASSLRDRGISYGYTF
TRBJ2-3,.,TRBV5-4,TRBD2,TGTGCCAGCAGCTTGGGCGGGGGGGGGTCTAGCACAGATACGCAGTATTTT,CASSLGGGGSSTDTQYF
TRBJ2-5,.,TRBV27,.,TGTGCCAGCAGTTTATCGCCCGAGGAGACCCAGTACTTC,CASSLSPEETQYF
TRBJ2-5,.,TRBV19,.,TGTGCCAGTAGTAACCAGGGGGGTATGGAGACCCAGTACTTC,CASSNQGGMETQYF
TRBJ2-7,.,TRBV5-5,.,TGTGCCAGCAGCTTGGTAGACAGCTTCCCCGAGCAGTACTTC,CASSLVDSFPEQYF